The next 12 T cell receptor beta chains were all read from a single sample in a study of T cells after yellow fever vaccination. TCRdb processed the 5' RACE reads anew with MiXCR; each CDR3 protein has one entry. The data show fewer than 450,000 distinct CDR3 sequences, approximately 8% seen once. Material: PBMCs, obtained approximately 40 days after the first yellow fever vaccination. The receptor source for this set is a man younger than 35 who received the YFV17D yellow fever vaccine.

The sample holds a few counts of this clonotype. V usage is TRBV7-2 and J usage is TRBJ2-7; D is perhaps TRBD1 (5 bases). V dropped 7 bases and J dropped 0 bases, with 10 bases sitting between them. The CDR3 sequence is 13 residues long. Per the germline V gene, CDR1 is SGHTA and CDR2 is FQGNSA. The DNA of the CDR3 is TGTGCCAGCAAAAGGGGCACCTCCTACGAGCAGTACGTC. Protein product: CASKRGTSYEQYV.

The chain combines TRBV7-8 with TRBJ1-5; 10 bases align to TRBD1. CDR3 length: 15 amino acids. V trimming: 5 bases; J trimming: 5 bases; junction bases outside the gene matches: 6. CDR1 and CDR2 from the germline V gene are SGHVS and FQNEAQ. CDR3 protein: CASSADRGIHQPQHF. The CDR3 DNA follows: TGTGCCAGCAGCGCGGACAGGGGGATACATCAGCCCCAGCATTTT.

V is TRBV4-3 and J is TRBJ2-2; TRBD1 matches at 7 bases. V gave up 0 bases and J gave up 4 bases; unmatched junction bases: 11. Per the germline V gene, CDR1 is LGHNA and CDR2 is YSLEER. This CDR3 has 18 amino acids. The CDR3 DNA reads TGCGCCAGCAGCCAAGACCGGCAGACAGGGTTGGGCACCGGGGAGCTGTTTTTT. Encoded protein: CASSQDRQTGLGTGELFF.

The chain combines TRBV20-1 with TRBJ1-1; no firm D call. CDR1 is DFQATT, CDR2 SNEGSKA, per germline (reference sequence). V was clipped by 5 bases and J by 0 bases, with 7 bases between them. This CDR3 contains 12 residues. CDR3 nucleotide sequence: TGCAGTGCTGGCAAAATGAACACTGAAGCTTTCTTT. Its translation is CSAGKMNTEAFF.

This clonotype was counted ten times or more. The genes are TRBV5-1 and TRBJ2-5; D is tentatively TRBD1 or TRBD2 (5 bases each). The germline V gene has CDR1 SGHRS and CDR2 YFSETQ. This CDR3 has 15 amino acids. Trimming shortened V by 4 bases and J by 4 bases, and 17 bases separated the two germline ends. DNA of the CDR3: TGCGCCAGCAGCGCCACCTCCCCGGGACCAGAGACCCAGTACTTC. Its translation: CASSATSPGPETQYF.

The chain's CDR3 is CASSLEVGPGELFF. For the CDR3, the DNA is TGTGCCAGCAGCTTAGAAGTCGGTCCCGGGGAGCTGTTTTTT. The chain is built from TRBV7-8 and TRBJ2-2; no reliable D call. CDR1 and CDR2 from the germline V gene are SGHVS and FQNEAQ. CDR3 length: 14 residues. Trimming removed 1 base from V and 6 bases from J, with 9 bases in between.

The CDR3 here is CASSQVYQSTDTQYF. For the CDR3, the DNA is TGTGCCAGCAGCCAAGTGTATCAGAGCACAGATACGCAGTATTTT. The rearrangement joins TRBV7-8 to TRBJ2-3; D call uncertain. Germline CDR1 reads SGHVS; CDR2 reads FQNEAQ. This CDR3 comprises 15 residues. Deletions cut 5 bases from V and 0 bases from J, with 12 bases between. The full variable domain, its missing parts supplied by reference TRBV7-8 and TRBJ2-3, is GAGVSQSPRYKVAKRGQDVALRCDPISGHVSLFWYQQALGQGPEFLTYFQNEAQLDKSGLPSDRFFAERPEGSVSTLKIQRTQQEDSAVYLCASSQVYQSTDTQYFGPGTRLTVL.

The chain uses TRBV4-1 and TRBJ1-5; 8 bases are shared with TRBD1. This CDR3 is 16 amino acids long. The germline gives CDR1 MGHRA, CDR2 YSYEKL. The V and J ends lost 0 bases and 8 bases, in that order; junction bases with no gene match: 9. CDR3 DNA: TGCGCCAGCAGCCAAGATAGAGGCAGGGGGCTTAAGCCCCAGCATTTT. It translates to CASSQDRGRGLKPQHF.

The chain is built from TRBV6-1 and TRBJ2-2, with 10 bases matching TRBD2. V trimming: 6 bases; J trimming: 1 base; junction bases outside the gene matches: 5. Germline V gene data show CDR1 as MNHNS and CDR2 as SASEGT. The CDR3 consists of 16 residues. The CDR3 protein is CASSERTSGNTGELFF. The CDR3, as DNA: TGTGCCAGCAGCGAGCGGACTAGCGGGAACACCGGGGAGCTGTTTTTT.

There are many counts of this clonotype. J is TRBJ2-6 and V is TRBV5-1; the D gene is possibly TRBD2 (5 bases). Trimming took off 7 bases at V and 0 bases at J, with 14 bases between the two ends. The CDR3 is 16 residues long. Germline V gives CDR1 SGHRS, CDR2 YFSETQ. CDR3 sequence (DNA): TGCGCCAGCGCTCCCCGAGGAGGCTCTGGGGCCAACGTCCTGACTTTC. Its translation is CASAPRGGSGANVLTF.

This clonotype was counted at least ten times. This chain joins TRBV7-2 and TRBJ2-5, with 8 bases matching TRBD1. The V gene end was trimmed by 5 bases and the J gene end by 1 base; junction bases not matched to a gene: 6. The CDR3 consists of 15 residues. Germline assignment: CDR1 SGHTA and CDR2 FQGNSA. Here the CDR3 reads CASSPGDRTQETQYF. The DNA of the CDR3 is TGTGCCAGCAGCCCGGGGGACAGGACCCAAGAGACCCAGTACTTC.

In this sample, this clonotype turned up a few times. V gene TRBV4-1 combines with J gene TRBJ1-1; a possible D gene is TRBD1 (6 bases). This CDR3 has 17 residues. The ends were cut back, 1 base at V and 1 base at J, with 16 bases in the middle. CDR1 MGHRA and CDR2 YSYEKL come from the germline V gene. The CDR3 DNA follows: TGCGCCAGCAGCCAAGCCCACCGGGGGGCTTGGAACACTGAAGCTTTCTTT. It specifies CASSQAHRGAWNTEAFF.